This T cell receptor (beta chain) comes out of a study of siplizumab effects on memory and regulatory T cells. Germline V lookup: CDR1 SGHAT, CDR2 FQDESV (reference sequence). The CDR3 sequence is 16 residues long. Trimming removed 4 bases from V and 6 bases from J; junction bases left unmatched: 13. In each sample, about 10^5 TCR templates were assayed. Assay: immunoSEQ multiplex PCR; the TCRdb copy retains only in-frame clones and omits some. Seen here are about 100,000 clones, around 95% observed once, and the top ten hold over 0.55%. The clonotype originates from a human donor in good health. The J gene is TRBJ2-7, the V gene TRBV11-1; TRBD1 matches at 9 bases. Specimen: Tregs sorted from blood. CDR3 loop: CASSSRFGTGKGEQYF. The CDR3 bases are TGTGCCAGCAGCTCACGTTTCGGGACAGGGAAGGGCGAGCAGTACTTC. Full variable domain (remainder filled in from reference TRBV11-1 and TRBJ2-7): EAEVAQSPRYKITEKSQAVAFWCDPISGHATLYWYRQILGQGPELLVQFQDESVVDDSQLPKDRFSAERLKGVDSTLKIQPAELGDSAMYLCASSSRFGTGKGEQYFGPGTRLTVT.